This TCR beta chain was sequenced for a study of regulatory T cells in long-lasting Graves disease. Germline V gene lookup returns CDR1 GTSNPN and CDR2 SVGIG (reference sequence). This CDR3 spans 15 amino acids. Between the trimmed V and J ends, which lost 4 bases and 1 base, there was a span of 16 bases. This clonotype was seen at least ten times. Its antigen is currently unknown. The time point: newly diagnosed GD, antithyroid drugs for less than 3 months. Making the TCR library involved RNA that had been extracted from PBMCs. With iRepertoire HTBI primers and Arm-PCR of CDR3 regions, TCR beta libraries were built. TCRdb reanalysed the multiplex PCR reads using MiXCR and keeps one entry per CDR3 protein. The sample has about 240,000 distinct CDR3 sequences, just over 20% seen once. Broader study findings: In persistent patients, shared public clonotypes (more than 2,500) outnumbered those in new patients (around 1,000).

The rearrangement uses TRBV30 and TRBJ1-1, with a tentative D call TRBD1 (5 bases). The receptor comes from a female donor with Graves disease. The sequenced sample was peripheral blood mononuclear cells (PBMCs), obtained at new diagnosis, from a patient treated with antithyroid drugs. CDR3 DNA sequence: TGTGCCTGGACCCAACCGAGGGGAGGGAACACTGAAGCTTTCTTT. Amino acids: CAWTQPRGGNTEAFF.